The rows below give T cell receptor beta chains drawn from one sample of a study of T-cell memory formation after mild COVID-19. Each CDR3 protein gets one entry after TCRdb re-called the 5' RACE reads with MiXCR. The table lists hundreds of thousands of distinct CDR3 sequences, about 20% of them singletons. Sequenced sample: PBMCs or a T cell subset sorted from them (not recorded which). Receptor source: an adult woman who had mild COVID-19 (a few samples of this study predate the infection). Cell type and time point are not known. CDR3s include the opening cysteine and the closing phenylalanine or tryptophan. Fields, in order: D gene, V gene, CDR3 length, clone size, J gene, CDR3 DNA, CDR3 protein. A D gene is named only where the DNA matches it firmly. Expanded clones are given a class, and other clones once, few, many or no size at all.

d_gene: NA; v_gene: TRBV7-7; len: 13; abundance: NA; j_gene: TRBJ1-1; CDR3nt: TGTGCTAGCAGCTTAGGCTGGGACACTGAAGCTTTCTTT; CDR3aa: CASSLGWDTEAFF
d_gene: NA; v_gene: TRBV27; len: 15; abundance: few; j_gene: TRBJ2-7; CDR3nt: TGTGCCAGCAGAAGGCTCGCAGGGATCGCCTACGAGCAGTACTTC; CDR3aa: CASRRLAGIAYEQYF
d_gene: TRBD2; v_gene: TRBV6-2/TRBV6-3; len: 17; abundance: NA; j_gene: TRBJ2-2; CDR3nt: TGTGCCAGCAGCCAACTAGCGGGAGGGGTTTACACCGGGGAGCTGTTTTTT; CDR3aa: CASSQLAGGVYTGELFF
d_gene: NA; v_gene: TRBV20-1; len: 18; abundance: NA; j_gene: TRBJ2-7; CDR3nt: TGCAGTGCTAGGGGGGCTACGGGGGAACCCAGAGTTCCCTACGAGCAGTACTTC; CDR3aa: CSARGATGEPRVPYEQYF
d_gene: TRBD2; v_gene: TRBV7-3; len: 15; abundance: NA; j_gene: TRBJ2-7; CDR3nt: TGTGCCAGCAGCCCGTGGCCTAGCGGGTTATACGAGCAGTACTTC; CDR3aa: CASSPWPSGLYEQYF
d_gene: TRBD2; v_gene: TRBV30; len: 14; abundance: few; j_gene: TRBJ2-3; CDR3nt: TGTGCCTGGGCCAGCGGGGGGGGCACAGATACGCAGTATTTT; CDR3aa: CAWASGGGTDTQYF
d_gene: NA; v_gene: TRBV5-1; len: 16; abundance: few; j_gene: TRBJ2-7; CDR3nt: TGCGCCAGCAGATCCCTCGGGACCTCGACCGCCTACGAGCAGTACTTC; CDR3aa: CASRSLGTSTAYEQYF
d_gene: NA; v_gene: TRBV24-1; len: 14; abundance: NA; j_gene: TRBJ2-1; CDR3nt: TGTGCCACCGCCTCGGTAAGCTCCTACAATGAGCAGTTCTTC; CDR3aa: CATASVSSYNEQFF
d_gene: NA; v_gene: TRBV4-2; len: 16; abundance: NA; j_gene: TRBJ2-7; CDR3nt: TGTGCCAGCAGCCAAGAGCGGGACTGGGGCTCCTACGAGCAGTACTTC; CDR3aa: CASSQERDWGSYEQYF
d_gene: TRBD2; v_gene: TRBV14; len: 16; abundance: NA; j_gene: TRBJ2-3; CDR3nt: TGTGCCAGCAGCCGGTCTGCGGGAGGGCCCGGGAATACGCAGTATTTT; CDR3aa: CASSRSAGGPGNTQYF
d_gene: NA; v_gene: TRBV5-1; len: 15; abundance: NA; j_gene: TRBJ2-1; CDR3nt: TGCGCCAGCAGCAAGGGGGATAATCCTGCGGATGAGCAGTTCTTC; CDR3aa: CASSKGDNPADEQFF
d_gene: TRBD2; v_gene: TRBV6-2/TRBV6-3; len: 14; abundance: NA; j_gene: TRBJ2-7; CDR3nt: TGTGCCAGCAGTTACGGGACTAGCGGCTACGAGCAGTACTTC; CDR3aa: CASSYGTSGYEQYF
d_gene: TRBD2; v_gene: TRBV5-5; len: 17; abundance: few; j_gene: TRBJ2-7; CDR3nt: TGTGCCAGCAGCGCGGGTCGGGCGCGGGAGCGTTCCTACGAGCAGTACTTC; CDR3aa: CASSAGRARERSYEQYF
d_gene: NA; v_gene: TRBV5-1; len: 11; abundance: few; j_gene: TRBJ2-7; CDR3nt: TGCGCCAGCAGAAGGGGGTACGAGCAGTACTTC; CDR3aa: CASRRGYEQYF
d_gene: NA; v_gene: TRBV19; len: 16; abundance: few; j_gene: TRBJ1-1; CDR3nt: TGTGCCAGTAGTCCCCGGGCCCTGGTGGTGAACACTGAAGCTTTCTTT; CDR3aa: CASSPRALVVNTEAFF
d_gene: TRBD1; v_gene: TRBV7-6; len: 17; abundance: few; j_gene: TRBJ1-5; CDR3nt: TGTGCCAGCAGCCAGGGGCTGGGGACAGGAAGAAATCAGCCCCAGCATTTT; CDR3aa: CASSQGLGTGRNQPQHF
d_gene: NA; v_gene: TRBV29-1; len: 12; abundance: NA; j_gene: TRBJ2-7; CDR3nt: TGCAGCGTTGGGTGGGGTTTCGGCGAGCAGTACTTC; CDR3aa: CSVGWGFGEQYF
d_gene: NA; v_gene: TRBV12-3/TRBV12-4; len: 11; abundance: many; j_gene: TRBJ2-2; CDR3nt: TGTGCCAGCAGGTACACCGGGGAGCTGTTTTTT; CDR3aa: CASRYTGELFF
d_gene: NA; v_gene: TRBV7-9; len: 14; abundance: NA; j_gene: TRBJ2-7; CDR3nt: TGTGCCAGCAGCTCCTGGGGACAATCCTACGAGCAGTACTTC; CDR3aa: CASSSWGQSYEQYF
d_gene: NA; v_gene: TRBV10-3; len: 14; abundance: NA; j_gene: TRBJ1-5; CDR3nt: TGTGCCATCAGTAACCCGGGAGGGAATCAGCCCCAGCATTTT; CDR3aa: CAISNPGGNQPQHF
d_gene: TRBD2; v_gene: TRBV12-3/TRBV12-4; len: 14; abundance: NA; j_gene: TRBJ2-7; CDR3nt: TGTGCCAGCACCCAGTCTAGCGGGAGTTACGAGCAGTACTTC; CDR3aa: CASTQSSGSYEQYF
d_gene: TRBD1; v_gene: TRBV4-1; len: 17; abundance: few; j_gene: TRBJ1-5; CDR3nt: TGCGCCAGCAGCCAAGAAGGGCGACAGGGACCCAATCAGCCCCAGCATTTT; CDR3aa: CASSQEGRQGPNQPQHF
d_gene: NA; v_gene: TRBV18; len: 16; abundance: NA; j_gene: TRBJ2-6; CDR3nt: TGTGCCAGCTCACCAGCGGAGGCTCTAGCGGCCAACGTCCTGACTTTC; CDR3aa: CASSPAEALAANVLTF
d_gene: NA; v_gene: TRBV7-9; len: 14; abundance: many; j_gene: TRBJ2-7; CDR3nt: TGTGCCAGCAGCTTAAGCGGTAGCTCCTACGAGCAGTACTTC; CDR3aa: CASSLSGSSYEQYF
d_gene: NA; v_gene: TRBV10-3; len: 13; abundance: NA; j_gene: TRBJ2-7; CDR3nt: TGTGCCATCAGCACAGGGTTCTCCTACGAGCAGTACTTC; CDR3aa: CAISTGFSYEQYF
d_gene: TRBD1; v_gene: TRBV27; len: 16; abundance: few; j_gene: TRBJ2-2; CDR3nt: TGTGCCAGCAGGATGGGGACAGGGTGGGACACCGGGGAGCTGTTTTTT; CDR3aa: CASRMGTGWDTGELFF
d_gene: TRBD2; v_gene: TRBV7-9; len: 15; abundance: few; j_gene: TRBJ2-2; CDR3nt: TGTGCCAGCAGCCCGCCCGGGAGGAGCACCGGGGAGCTGTTTTTT; CDR3aa: CASSPPGRSTGELFF
d_gene: NA; v_gene: TRBV12-3/TRBV12-4; len: 11; abundance: NA; j_gene: TRBJ2-3; CDR3nt: TGTGCCAGCAGTTTCGGTCCGGCGCGGTATTTT; CDR3aa: CASSFGPARYF
d_gene: NA; v_gene: TRBV4-1; len: 15; abundance: few; j_gene: TRBJ1-2; CDR3nt: TGCGCCAGCAGCCCGCCTTTTTCGACGGAATATGGCTACACCTTC; CDR3aa: CASSPPFSTEYGYTF
d_gene: TRBD2; v_gene: TRBV12-3/TRBV12-4; len: 15; abundance: few; j_gene: TRBJ2-1; CDR3nt: TGTGCCAGCAAACAGGGACTAGCGGGAGCTAATGAGCAGTTCTTC; CDR3aa: CASKQGLAGANEQFF
d_gene: NA; v_gene: TRBV25-1; len: 14; abundance: few; j_gene: TRBJ2-1; CDR3nt: TGTGCCAGCAGTGAATTGGTAGCTTACAATGAGCAGTTCTTC; CDR3aa: CASSELVAYNEQFF
d_gene: TRBD2; v_gene: TRBV19; len: 16; abundance: few; j_gene: TRBJ2-2; CDR3nt: TGTGCCAGTAGGAAGCTAGCGGGAGAATCGGGCGGGGAGCTGTTTTTT; CDR3aa: CASRKLAGESGGELFF
d_gene: TRBD1; v_gene: TRBV30; len: 14; abundance: NA; j_gene: TRBJ1-4; CDR3nt: TGTGCCTGGAGCAGACAGGGGGCCAAAGAAAAACTGTTTTTT; CDR3aa: CAWSRQGAKEKLFF
d_gene: TRBD2; v_gene: TRBV12-3/TRBV12-4; len: 15; abundance: few; j_gene: TRBJ2-7; CDR3nt: TGTGCCAGCTCCCGATCTGCGGGAGGTTCCTACGAGCAGTACTTC; CDR3aa: CASSRSAGGSYEQYF
d_gene: TRBD1; v_gene: TRBV7-9; len: 14; abundance: NA; j_gene: TRBJ1-2; CDR3nt: TGTGCCAGCAGCCTACGGACAGGGACCTATGGCTACACCTTC; CDR3aa: CASSLRTGTYGYTF
d_gene: NA; v_gene: TRBV5-1; len: 15; abundance: NA; j_gene: TRBJ2-3; CDR3nt: TGCGCCAGCAGCTTGGAGGTGGGGTCGTCAGATACGCAGTATTTT; CDR3aa: CASSLEVGSSDTQYF
d_gene: TRBD2; v_gene: TRBV7-8; len: 16; abundance: NA; j_gene: TRBJ2-3; CDR3nt: TGTGCCAGCAGCCCTACTAGCGGGAGTACAACAGATACGCAGTATTTT; CDR3aa: CASSPTSGSTTDTQYF
d_gene: NA; v_gene: TRBV9; len: 15; abundance: NA; j_gene: TRBJ2-3; CDR3nt: TGTGCCAGCAGCGTAGTGGCAGGGCACACAGATACGCAGTATTTT; CDR3aa: CASSVVAGHTDTQYF
d_gene: NA; v_gene: TRBV7-2; len: 15; abundance: few; j_gene: TRBJ2-3; CDR3nt: TGTGCCAGCAGCTCCCGACGGACCAGCACAGATACGCAGTATTTT; CDR3aa: CASSSRRTSTDTQYF
d_gene: NA; v_gene: TRBV10-1; len: 14; abundance: NA; j_gene: TRBJ1-3; CDR3nt: TGCGCCAGCAGAGTAGACAGGTCTGGAAACACCATATATTTT; CDR3aa: CASRVDRSGNTIYF
d_gene: NA; v_gene: TRBV11-3; len: 14; abundance: few; j_gene: TRBJ2-7; CDR3nt: TGTGCCAGCAGCTGGGGAGCAGGGGAGAACGAGCAGTACTTC; CDR3aa: CASSWGAGENEQYF
d_gene: TRBD1; v_gene: TRBV12-3/TRBV12-4; len: 15; abundance: few; j_gene: TRBJ1-1; CDR3nt: TGTGCCAGCAGTTCCCCGGGACAGATGAACACTGAAGCTTTCTTT; CDR3aa: CASSSPGQMNTEAFF
d_gene: NA; v_gene: TRBV11-1; len: 15; abundance: NA; j_gene: TRBJ2-7; CDR3nt: TGTGCCAGCAGCCAGAGAGGACTTCACTCCTACGAGAAGTACTTC; CDR3aa: CASSQRGLHSYEKYF
d_gene: TRBD2; v_gene: TRBV5-1; len: 21; abundance: many; j_gene: TRBJ2-1; CDR3nt: TGCGCCAGCACCCCAACAGGGGGCGCAGGGACTAGCGGGGGGAAATACAATGAGCAGTTCTTC; CDR3aa: CASTPTGGAGTSGGKYNEQFF
d_gene: NA; v_gene: TRBV5-4; len: 13; abundance: NA; j_gene: TRBJ1-1; CDR3nt: TGTGCCAGCAGCTTCGTTGAGAATTCTGAAGCTTTCTTT; CDR3aa: CASSFVENSEAFF
d_gene: TRBD2; v_gene: TRBV24-1; len: 16; abundance: NA; j_gene: TRBJ2-1; CDR3nt: TGTGCCACCAGTGGGGTGGGAGGGCCGAGGGACAATGAGCAGTTCTTC; CDR3aa: CATSGVGGPRDNEQFF
d_gene: TRBD2; v_gene: TRBV7-3; len: 15; abundance: few; j_gene: TRBJ2-1; CDR3nt: TGTGCCAGCAGCATACTAGCGGGGGGCTACAATGAGCAGTTCTTC; CDR3aa: CASSILAGGYNEQFF
d_gene: NA; v_gene: TRBV12-3/TRBV12-4; len: 15; abundance: NA; j_gene: TRBJ2-5; CDR3nt: TGTGCCAGCAGTTCAAGCCGAGCAGAAAGGGAGACCCAGTACTTC; CDR3aa: CASSSSRAERETQYF
d_gene: NA; v_gene: TRBV5-1; len: 16; abundance: NA; j_gene: TRBJ2-1; CDR3nt: TGCGCCAGCAGCTTGGTGGGGACGGAGACTTACAATGAGCAGTTCTTC; CDR3aa: CASSLVGTETYNEQFF
d_gene: NA; v_gene: TRBV24-1; len: 13; abundance: NA; j_gene: TRBJ2-7; CDR3nt: TGTGCCACCTCTAGCGAGGAGGTCTCGGAGCAGTACTTC; CDR3aa: CATSSEEVSEQYF
d_gene: NA; v_gene: TRBV5-6; len: 15; abundance: NA; j_gene: TRBJ2-7; CDR3nt: TGTGCCAGCAGCTCAGTCGGGGAGGCCTCCTACGAGCAGTACTTC; CDR3aa: CASSSVGEASYEQYF
d_gene: NA; v_gene: TRBV5-1; len: 16; abundance: NA; j_gene: TRBJ1-2; CDR3nt: TGCGCCAGCAGCTTGCCTTCAGCCTCTTATGCAGACGGCTACACCTTC; CDR3aa: CASSLPSASYADGYTF
d_gene: NA; v_gene: TRBV29-1; len: 13; abundance: NA; j_gene: TRBJ1-5; CDR3nt: TGCAGCGTTGCCCGTGGGGCAAATCAGCCCCAGCATTTT; CDR3aa: CSVARGANQPQHF
d_gene: NA; v_gene: TRBV3-1; len: 14; abundance: many; j_gene: TRBJ2-7; CDR3nt: TGTGCCAGCAGCCAAGGGACCGTGAGGGACGAGCAGTACTTC; CDR3aa: CASSQGTVRDEQYF
d_gene: NA; v_gene: TRBV15; len: 13; abundance: NA; j_gene: TRBJ1-1; CDR3nt: TGTGCCACCAGCTCCCGCCCTGGGGGCGAAGCTTTCTTT; CDR3aa: CATSSRPGGEAFF
d_gene: TRBD1; v_gene: TRBV5-1; len: 13; abundance: NA; j_gene: TRBJ1-1; CDR3nt: TGCGCCAGCAGCCCGACAGGGATCCCTGAAGCTTTCTTT; CDR3aa: CASSPTGIPEAFF